Following are 30 T cell receptor beta chains from one sample sequenced in a study of tumour-infiltrating T cells in Burkitt lymphoma. Clones were sequenced by immunoSEQ multiplex PCR, and TCRdb holds only the in-frame ones, with some missing. Seen here are about 7,100 clones, approximately 18% observed once, and the top ten hold approximately 2.8%. The sequenced sample consisted of tumor tissue. These receptors came from a human donor with diffuse large B-cell lymphoma.

The chain links TRBV19 to TRBJ2-7; D gene ambiguous. The length of the CDR3 is 15 residues. From germline, CDR1 is LNHDA and CDR2 SQIVND (reference sequence). Trimming pared 2 bases from V and 0 bases from J, leaving 11 bases between. CDR3 in DNA: TGTGCCAGTAGTATATCCACAGCGAACTCCTACGAGCAGTACTTC. The encoded protein is CASSISTANSYEQYF.

This clone was detected only a few times. This sequence joins TRBV4-2 and TRBJ2-2; the D gene is possibly TRBD1 (5 bases). The CDR3 extends over 15 amino acids. The germline V and J ends were trimmed by 1 base and 5 bases, with 11 bases remaining between them. Germline CDR1 is LGHNA and CDR2 is YNFKEQ. CDR3: CASSQAFRETGELFF. The CDR3 bases are TGTGCCAGCAGCCAAGCCTTCAGGGAAACCGGGGAGCTGTTTTTT.

A few counts support this clone. The V call is TRBV28, the J call TRBJ1-2; D is perhaps TRBD1 (5 bases). V lost 4 bases to trimming and J lost 0 bases, with 9 bases between them. The CDR3 length is 14 residues. Per the germline V gene, CDR1 is MDHEN and CDR2 is SYDVKM. In nucleotides, the CDR3 is TGTGCCAGCAGTTCCGGGGCGGCTAACTATGGCTACACCTTC. As protein: CASSSGAANYGYTF.

The sample holds a few counts of this clone. The chain employs TRBV19 and TRBJ2-1; 11 bases fit TRBD2. This CDR3 spans 14 amino acids. Germline-derived CDR1 and CDR2 are LNHDA and SQIVND (reference sequence). V trimming: 6 bases; J trimming: 7 bases; junction bases outside the gene matches: 5. CDR3 sequence reads: CASSLSGRANEQFF. CDR3 DNA sequence: TGTGCCAGTAGCCTTAGCGGGAGGGCGAATGAGCAGTTCTTC.

The chain links TRBV29-1 to TRBJ2-2; unclear D gene. Germline-derived CDR1 and CDR2 are SQVTM and ANQGSEA. CDR3 length equals 11 residues. Between the trimmed V and J ends, which lost 4 bases and 3 bases, there was a span of 3 bases. CDR3 in DNA: TGCAGCGTTGCTTACACCGGGGAGCTGTTTTTT. Protein product: CSVAYTGELFF.

The table lists this clone with a few counts. The chain employs TRBV19 and TRBJ2-1; no clear D. Per the germline V gene, CDR1 is LNHDA and CDR2 is SQIVND (reference sequence). The V gene lost 3 bases and the J gene lost 9 bases, with 12 bases spanning the gap. CDR3 length: 13 amino acids. The CDR3 region has the DNA TGTGCCAGTAGTATCGTAGGGTACGGTGAGCAGTTCTTC. Translated, it gives CASSIVGYGEQFF.

This clone was seen more than once but under ten times. The chain recombines TRBV2 with TRBJ2-1; TRBD1 agrees at 12 bases. Unmatched junction bases numbered 18, after V lost 7 bases and J lost 8 bases. The CDR3 loop spans 18 amino acids. The germline CDR1 and CDR2 sequences are SNHLY and FYNNEI. CDR3 sequence reads: CASNPGQGALGRGDEQFF. In nucleotides, the CDR3 is TGTGCCAGCAATCCGGGACAGGGGGCTTTGGGTAGAGGGGATGAGCAGTTCTTC.

The chain uses TRBV7-9 and TRBJ2-7; the match to TRBD2 covers 7 bases. V gave up 5 bases and J gave up 2 bases; unmatched junction bases: 9. This CDR3 region has 15 residues. Germline V gene data show CDR1 as SEHNR and CDR2 as FQNEAQ (reference sequence). The DNA of the CDR3 is TGTGCCAGCAGCATCGCTAGCGGTCCTGCCTACGAGCAGTACTTC. This codes for CASSIASGPAYEQYF.

V is TRBV9 and J is TRBJ2-7, with D hard to call. This CDR3 is 14 amino acids long. The V end was cut by 1 base, the J end by 3 bases, with 11 bases between. From germline, CDR1 is SGDLS and CDR2 YYNGEE. The CDR3 loop is CASSVSSANYEQYF. CDR3 sequence (DNA): TGTGCCAGCAGCGTATCTTCAGCTAACTACGAGCAGTACTTC.

This clone was counted a few times. One end of the junction varies from germline; a read error may be responsible. The gene calls are TRBV19 and TRBJ2-5; no clear D. CDR1 and CDR2 (germline): LNHDA, SQIVND (reference sequence). CDR3 length equals 13 residues. Here the CDR3 DNA reads TGTACCAGTAGTATATGGGTAGAAGAGACCCAGTACTTC. It encodes CTSSIWVEETQYF. The full variable domain, its missing parts supplied by reference TRBV19 and TRBJ2-5, is DGGITQSPKYLFRKEGQNVTLSCEQNLNHDAMYWYRQDPGQGLRLIYYSQIVNDFQKGDIAEGYSVSREKKESFPLTVTSAQKNPTAFYLCTSSIWVEETQYFGPGTRLLVL.

J is TRBJ1-2 and V is TRBV5-1, with D hard to call. This CDR3 spans 13 amino acids. In germline, CDR1 is SGHRS, CDR2 YFSETQ. Trimming took 3 bases from V and 4 from J, leaving 10 bases between them. CDR3 region: CASSSGTPYGYTF. CDR3 in DNA: TGCGCCAGCAGCTCGGGCACCCCCTATGGCTACACCTTC.

This clone is large by share. The chain carries TRBV25-1 and TRBJ1-1; maybe TRBD1 (5 bases). This CDR3 contains 13 residues. CDR1 and CDR2 from the germline V gene are MGHDK and SYGVNS. Between the trimmed V and J ends, which lost 7 bases and 0 bases, there was a span of 9 bases. The CDR3 sequence: CASKDSMNTEAFF. The DNA for the CDR3 is TGTGCCAGCAAAGACAGCATGAACACTGAAGCTTTCTTT. The entire variable domain, with the rest obtained from reference TRBV25-1 and TRBJ1-1, is as follows: EADIYQTPRYLVIGTGKKITLECSQTMGHDKMYWYQQDPGMELHLIHYSYGVNSTEKGDLSSESTVSRIRTEHFPLTLESARPSHTSQYLCASKDSMNTEAFFGQGTRLTVV.

This clone was seen only a few times. This chain connects TRBV18 to TRBJ1-1; D is undetermined. V was shortened by 0 bases and J by 0 bases, with 8 bases between the two germline ends. CDR1 KGHSH and CDR2 LQKENI come from the germline V gene. This CDR3 has 15 residues. CDR3 nucleotides: TGTGCCAGCTCACCACCGTCCAGTATGAACACTGAAGCTTTCTTT. Translation gives CASSPPSSMNTEAFF.

This clone was seen a handful of times. This sequence joins TRBV4-1 and TRBJ2-5; 7 bases map to TRBD2. Germline V gene lookup returns CDR1 MGHRA and CDR2 YSYEKL. The V and J ends lost 0 bases and 5 bases, in that order; junction bases with no gene match: 3. The CDR3 runs 14 residues. The CDR3 loop is CASSQDGGGETQYF. The CDR3, as DNA: TGCGCCAGCAGCCAAGACGGGGGAGGGGAGACCCAGTACTTC.

The chain has TRBV7-2 and TRBJ2-7; 9 bases align to TRBD2. J gave up 5 bases and V 5 bases, and 13 bases lay outside the gene matches. The CDR3 has 16 amino acids. Germline V gene data show CDR1 as SGHTA and CDR2 as FQGNSA. Here the CDR3 DNA reads TGTGCCAGCAGCCCAGAGGGGTGGGCGGGAGGGGACGAGCAGTACTTC. Protein sequence: CASSPEGWAGGDEQYF. The variable domain in full, with the rest retrieved from reference TRBV7-2 and TRBJ2-7, is GAGVSQSPSNKVTEKGKDVELRCDPISGHTALYWYRQSLGQGLEFLIYFQGNSAPDKSGLPSDRFSAERTGGSVSTLTIQRTQQEDSAVYLCASSPEGWAGGDEQYFGPGTRLTVT.

V and J are TRBV2 and TRBJ1-2, with 8 bases matching TRBD1. Germline values: CDR1 SNHLY, CDR2 FYNNEI. V lost 6 bases and J lost 4; bases outside the gene matches: 10. The CDR3 contains 15 residues. The CDR3 DNA reads as TGTGCCAGCAGCACTCCTCGACAGGGGCGCTATGGCTACACCTTC. Residues: CASSTPRQGRYGYTF.

The rearrangement joins TRBV4-2 to TRBJ2-7; 9 bases are shared with TRBD2. Germline V gene lookup returns CDR1 LGHNA and CDR2 YNFKEQ. The CDR3 sequence is 15 residues long. With 4 bases clipped from V and 3 bases from J, the junction kept 7 bases outside the gene matches. The CDR3 DNA follows: TGTGCCAGCAGCCCAACCGGCGGGGGGGACTACGAGCAGTACTTC. Protein: CASSPTGGGDYEQYF.

This clone appeared a few times. This chain links TRBV19 with TRBJ1-5, with unresolved D. The CDR3 has 13 amino acids. Per the germline V gene, CDR1 is LNHDA and CDR2 is SQIVND (reference sequence). V shed 9 bases and J shed 3 bases, with 12 bases lying between them. The CDR3 protein is CASLGGFNQPQHF. CDR3 sequence (DNA): TGTGCCAGCCTGGGTGGGTTCAATCAGCCCCAGCATTTT.

The rearrangement joins TRBV5-1 to TRBJ2-1; D not resolved. Germline CDR1 SGHRS, CDR2 YFSETQ. The CDR3 has 14 residues. Trimming shortened V by 0 bases and J by 4 bases, and 8 bases separated the two germline ends. The CDR3, as DNA: TGCGCCAGCAGCTTGGAGCCAGATTACAATGAGCAGTTCTTC. Its translation is CASSLEPDYNEQFF.

This chain's CDR3 is CASSLLDRMNTEAFF. The CDR3 bases are TGTGCCAGCAGCTTACTCGACAGAATGAACACTGAAGCTTTCTTT. The chain links TRBV7-9 to TRBJ1-1; tentative D call: TRBD1 (5 bases). Trimming took 2 bases from V and 0 from J, leaving 10 bases between them. Germline CDR1 is SEHNR and CDR2 is FQNEAQ (reference sequence). The CDR3 length is 15 residues.

In this sample, this clone turned up a few times. The chain carries TRBV27 and TRBJ1-2, with 9 nucleotides matching TRBD1. The CDR3 extends over 15 amino acids. V trimming: 4 bases; J trimming: 2 bases; junction bases outside the gene matches: 5. Germline-derived CDR1 and CDR2 are MNHEY and SMNVEV (reference sequence). The CDR3: CASSSTGTGNYGYTF. CDR3 nucleotides: TGTGCCAGCAGTTCCACCGGGACAGGGAACTATGGCTACACCTTC.

The chain couples TRBV6-5 to TRBJ2-4; D gene ambiguous. The CDR3 is made up of 15 amino acids. Per germline, CDR1 MNHEY and CDR2 SVGAGI. Trimming stripped 0 bases from V and 9 bases from J, with 15 bases between. In DNA form, the CDR3 reads TGTGCCAGCAGTTACTCGTCCGTAGGGTTGGGCATTCAGTACTTC. It translates to CASSYSSVGLGIQYF.

V gene TRBV6-1 combines with J gene TRBJ2-1, with D possibly TRBD2 on 5 matching bases. Between the trimmed V and J ends, which lost 2 bases and 0 bases, there was a span of 26 bases. The germline V gene has CDR1 MNHNS and CDR2 SASEGT. The CDR3 consists of 21 residues. CDR3 amino acids: CASSEQFRFKRSGSSYNEQFF. DNA for the CDR3: TGTGCCAGCAGTGAACAGTTTAGGTTTAAGCGGAGTGGGAGCTCCTACAATGAGCAGTTCTTC.

In its sample, this clone was seen a few times. The rearrangement joins TRBV7-8 to TRBJ2-7; TRBD2 might be the D (6 bases). V dropped 5 bases and J dropped 2 bases, with 22 bases sitting between them. Germline CDR1 reads SGHVS; CDR2 reads FQNEAQ. The CDR3 sequence is 17 residues long. CDR3 in DNA: TGTGCCAGCAGCCCATTAGGAGGGAGCGACCTTACCTACGAGCAGTACTTC. The encoded protein is CASSPLGGSDLTYEQYF.

This clone appeared a few times. The chain combines TRBV5-1 with TRBJ2-3; the D is unclear. The germline V and J ends were trimmed by 4 bases and 2 bases, with 11 bases remaining between them. Germline V gives CDR1 SGHRS, CDR2 YFSETQ. This CDR3 region has 14 residues. The CDR3 here is CASSPTAVTDTQYF. Here the CDR3 DNA reads TGCGCCAGCAGCCCGACGGCTGTCACAGATACGCAGTATTTT.

The chain uses TRBV7-2 and TRBJ2-1, with 8 bases fitting TRBD1. CDR3 length: 16 amino acids. V dropped 6 bases and J dropped 7; count of bases not matched to a gene: 14. Germline CDR1 SGHTA, CDR2 FQGNSA. In DNA, the CDR3 is TGTGCCAGCAGTCAATTCCAGGGGGCCGATAGGAATGAGCAGTTCTTC. Protein: CASSQFQGADRNEQFF. The full variable domain, completed using reference TRBV7-2 and TRBJ2-1, is GAGVSQSPSNKVTEKGKDVELRCDPISGHTALYWYRQSLGQGLEFLIYFQGNSAPDKSGLPSDRFSAERTGGSVSTLTIQRTQQEDSAVYLCASSQFQGADRNEQFFGPGTRLTVL.

The rearrangement uses TRBV2 and TRBJ2-6; D uncertain. The length of the CDR3 is 17 residues. Germline assignment: CDR1 SNHLY and CDR2 FYNNEI. V lost 3 bases and J lost 0, with 12 bases in between. The CDR3 spells CASSERLQSSGANVLTF. DNA for the CDR3: TGTGCCAGCAGTGAGAGACTTCAGTCCTCTGGGGCCAACGTCCTGACTTTC.

Only a few counts were recorded for this clone. The chain couples TRBV6-5 to TRBJ1-3; 7 nucleotides agree with TRBD1. The CDR3 length is 12 residues. Germline trimming cut 6 bases from V and 9 bases from J; bases unmatched to any gene: 5. Per the germline V gene, CDR1 is MNHEY and CDR2 is SVGAGI. The CDR3 is CASSPDRSTIYF. In nucleotides, the CDR3 is TGTGCCAGCAGCCCGGACAGGAGCACCATATATTTT.

V gene TRBV4-1 combines with J gene TRBJ2-3; D gene unclear. The germline gives CDR1 MGHRA, CDR2 YSYEKL. V lost 0 bases and J 4 bases, leaving 8 bases between the germline ends. The CDR3 loop spans 14 amino acids. The CDR3 DNA sequence: TGCGCCAGCAGCCAAGATAGAGTCCCAGATACGCAGTATTTT. Amino acids: CASSQDRVPDTQYF.

This clone was counted between two and nine times. This chain joins TRBV6-5 and TRBJ2-7; tentatively, D is TRBD2 (5 bases). Germline CDR1 is MNHEY and CDR2 is SVGAGI. The germline V and J ends were trimmed by 0 bases and 4 bases, with 16 bases remaining between them. The length of the CDR3 is 16 residues. CDR3 sequence reads: CASSYSEAHSTYEQYF. The CDR3 nucleotides read TGTGCCAGCAGTTACTCGGAGGCTCACTCTACTTACGAGCAGTACTTC.